Following are 29 T cell receptor beta chains from one sample sequenced in a study of cytomegalovirus exposure and HLA in healthy donors. It was with 60 Vbeta and 13 Jbeta primers that the PCR ran. Method: immunoSEQ multiplex PCR; TCRdb's copy keeps in-frame clones and lacks some. The sample carries roughly 66,000 clones, about 80% recorded once. The sample consisted of PBMCs. These receptor sequences come from a man between 18 and 29 years old in good health and CMV-seropositive.

The chain is built from TRBV10-2 and TRBJ2-7; 9 bases align to TRBD1. The CDR3 is 13 residues long. From germline, CDR1 is WSHSY and CDR2 SAAADI. The V gene end was trimmed by 6 bases and the J gene end by 8 bases; junction bases not matched to a gene: 8. This chain's CDR3 is CASRAGTGLQQYF. In DNA, the CDR3 is TGCGCCAGCAGGGCCGGGACAGGGCTTCAGCAGTACTTC.

V gene TRBV6-5 combines with J gene TRBJ1-6; D might be TRBD1 (6 bases). The CDR3 runs to 13 residues. The V end lost 2 bases, the J end lost 13 bases, and 12 bases lay between the germline ends. Germline assignment: CDR1 MNHEY and CDR2 SVGAGI. The CDR3 region is CASSYLQGSPLHF. The CDR3 DNA reads TGTGCCAGCAGTTACCTTCAGGGGTCCCCCCTCCACTTT.

This clone was detected a few times. CDR3 bases: TGTGCCATCAGTGAGTCCGGCGGGGGCCCGGGAAAATACTACAATGAGCAGTTCTTC. Translation: CAISESGGGPGKYYNEQFF. The chain has TRBV10-3 and TRBJ2-1; a weak D match, TRBD2 (7 bases). Trimming removed 0 bases at V and 3 bases at J, with 21 bases between. The CDR3 is made up of 19 amino acids. Germline CDR1 ENHRY, CDR2 SYGVKD.

The chain carries TRBV30 and TRBJ2-3, with TRBD2 as a possible D gene (6 bases). The V gene's germline CDR1 is GTSNPN and CDR2 SVGIG (reference sequence). There are 14 residues in the CDR3. V lost 2 bases, J lost 2 bases, and 11 bases lay in between. The CDR3 DNA reads as TGTGCCTGGAGTAGAGGCGGGGACACAGATACGCAGTATTTT. The encoded protein is CAWSRGGDTDTQYF.

The rearrangement links TRBV14 to TRBJ1-3; maybe TRBD1 (5 bases). Trimming shortened V by 4 bases and J by 8 bases, and 18 bases separated the two germline ends. The CDR3 totals 15 residues. Looked up from germline, CDR1 is SGHDN and CDR2 is FVKESK. CDR3 coding DNA: TGTGCCAGCAGCCCCGGCGGGGGACTGCGAGACACCATATATTTT. Its protein is CASSPGGGLRDTIYF.

The V and J genes are TRBV7-7 and TRBJ2-3, with 7 nucleotides matching TRBD1. CDR1 SSHAT and CDR2 FNYEAQ come from the germline V gene (reference sequence). The CDR3 extends over 15 amino acids. V lost 5 bases and J lost 2; bases outside the gene matches: 7. The CDR3 here is CASSISGQFTDTQYF. The CDR3 coding sequence is TGTGCCAGCAGCATCTCGGGACAGTTCACAGATACGCAGTATTTT.

V and J are TRBV4-2 and TRBJ2-1; D is possibly TRBD2 (5 bases). Looked up from germline, CDR1 is LGHNA and CDR2 is YNFKEQ. The CDR3 runs 17 residues. Trimming cost V 0 bases and J 7 bases, with 19 bases left between them. DNA of the CDR3: TGTGCCAGCAGCCAAGATGTCGCCAGCGGAGGACGGAATGAGCAGTTCTTC. It is translated as CASSQDVASGGRNEQFF.

The gene calls are TRBV5-1 and TRBJ2-5, with a weak D call TRBD2 (5 bases). Per the germline V gene, CDR1 is SGHRS and CDR2 is YFSETQ. The CDR3 runs to 15 residues. V was clipped by 0 bases and J by 5 bases, with 14 bases between them. Here the CDR3 reads CASSLDGLPRETQYF. CDR3 in DNA: TGCGCCAGCAGCTTGGACGGACTCCCCAGGGAGACCCAGTACTTC.

This chain uses TRBV11-1 with TRBJ1-1, with 7 positions matching TRBD1. The CDR3 spans 14 residues. Per germline, CDR1 SGHAT and CDR2 FQDESV (reference sequence). The V gene end was trimmed by 5 bases and the J gene end by 5 bases; junction bases not matched to a gene: 8. CDR3 sequence (DNA): TGTGCCAGCAGCCTACTCGGACAGGCGACTGAAGCTTTCTTT. This gives the protein CASSLLGQATEAFF.

This clone appeared a few times. J is TRBJ2-1 and V is TRBV6-1; no firm D call. The CDR3 contains 16 residues. The V end was cut by 2 bases, the J end by 0 bases, with 11 bases between. Germline V lookup: CDR1 MNHNS, CDR2 SASEGT. The CDR3 reads CASSELGRSSYNEQFF. CDR3 DNA: TGTGCCAGCAGTGAATTGGGCCGAAGCTCCTACAATGAGCAGTTCTTC.

The rearrangement links TRBV4-1 to TRBJ1-2; no definite D call. Germline CDR1 is MGHRA and CDR2 is YSYEKL. This CDR3 is 14 amino acids long. Trimming took 4 bases from V and 4 from J, leaving 13 bases between them. In nucleotides, the CDR3 is TGCGCCAGCAGCCCGACACAAGAGCCCTATGGCTACACCTTC. Its protein is CASSPTQEPYGYTF.

V gene TRBV2 combines with J gene TRBJ2-1; 13 nucleotides align to TRBD2. The V segment lost 5 bases and the J segment 8 bases; nucleotides outside the gene matches: 6. Germline V gene lookup returns CDR1 SNHLY and CDR2 FYNNEI. The CDR3 covers 15 residues. The CDR3 sequence: CASSYGLAGDDEQFF. DNA for the CDR3: TGTGCCAGCAGTTACGGACTAGCGGGAGACGATGAGCAGTTCTTC.

This clone was found a few times. The chain has TRBV2 and TRBJ1-2; D not certain. Germline assignment: CDR1 SNHLY and CDR2 FYNNEI. The CDR3 is made up of 14 amino acids. Between the trimmed V and J ends, which lost 4 bases and 0 bases, there was a span of 9 bases. CDR3: CASSAVSTNYGYTF. In DNA, the CDR3 is TGTGCCAGCAGTGCAGTATCGACTAACTATGGCTACACCTTC.

The J gene is TRBJ2-2, the V gene TRBV5-4; possibly TRBD1 for D (6 bases). CDR3 length: 15 amino acids. V was cut by 0 bases and J by 6 bases, with 12 bases left in between. Looked up from germline, CDR1 is SGHNT and CDR2 is YYREEE (reference sequence). For the CDR3, the DNA is TGTGCCAGCAGCTTGGTCCAGGGGAAAGCCGGGGAGCTGTTTTTT. This codes for CASSLVQGKAGELFF.

This chain uses TRBV5-4 with TRBJ1-6; possibly TRBD1 for D (5 bases). Trimming took 5 bases from V and 6 from J, leaving 12 bases between them. The CDR3 is 14 residues long. Germline CDR1 reads SGHNT; CDR2 reads YYREEE (reference sequence). The CDR3 DNA reads as TGTGCCAGCAGTCCCGGGGGTCTTAATTCACCCCTCCACTTT. Amino acids: CASSPGGLNSPLHF. Drawing the rest from reference TRBV5-4 and TRBJ1-6, the complete variable domain is ETGVTQSPTHLIKTRGQQVTLRCSSQSGHNTVSWYQQALGQGPQFIFQYYREEENGRGNFPPRFSGLQFPNYSSELNVNALELDDSALYLCASSPGGLNSPLHFGNGTRLTVT.

This chain joins TRBV10-3 and TRBJ2-7; D not resolved. Germline CDR1 ENHRY, CDR2 SYGVKD. The V end was cut by 3 bases, the J end by 6 bases, with 9 bases between. The CDR3 is made up of 12 amino acids. The CDR3 DNA follows: TGTGCCATCAGTGACCAAGCATCCGAGCAGTACTTC. It translates to CAISDQASEQYF.

The chain links TRBV27 to TRBJ1-5; D gene unclear. Germline V CDR1 and CDR2: MNHEY, SMNVEV (reference sequence). The length of the CDR3 is 13 residues. The ends were cut back, 5 bases at V and 7 bases at J, with 12 bases in the middle. The DNA of the CDR3 is TGTGCCAGCAGTCCCGCGGGGAAGCAGCCCCAGCATTTT. The encoded protein is CASSPAGKQPQHF.

The genes are TRBV29-1 and TRBJ1-1; 7 nucleotides match TRBD1. CDR1 SQVTM and CDR2 ANQGSEA come from the germline V gene. This CDR3 has 14 residues. The junction had 8 bases not matched to a gene; V was cut back by 6 bases and J by 1 base. In nucleotides, the CDR3 is TGCAGCGTCCGAGGGGGCGCAGGGAACACTGAAGCTTTCTTT. Its protein product is CSVRGGAGNTEAFF.

The rearrangement joins TRBV5-1 to TRBJ1-1, with D perhaps matching TRBD1 (5 bases). The CDR3 loop spans 14 amino acids. V lost 1 base and J lost 3, with 10 bases in between. Per the germline V gene, CDR1 is SGHRS and CDR2 is YFSETQ. CDR3 DNA: TGCGCCAGCAGCTTGAATGGGGGGGACACTGAAGCTTTCTTT. As protein: CASSLNGGDTEAFF.

The chain combines TRBV30 with TRBJ2-6; 8 positions match TRBD1. CDR3 length equals 18 residues. Germline V CDR1 and CDR2: GTSNPN, SVGIG (reference sequence). Trimming took 6 bases from V and 2 from J; bases not matched to a gene: 15. The CDR3 DNA reads as TGTGCCTGTTTGTCCCAAAATGAACAGGGGGCTGGGGCCAACGTCCTGACTTTC. It is translated as CACLSQNEQGAGANVLTF. Supplemented by reference TRBV30 and TRBJ2-6, the full variable domain reads SQTIHQWPATLVQPVGSPLSLECTVEGTSNPNLYWYRQAAGRGLQLLFYSVGIGQISSEVPQNLSASRPQDRQFILSSKKLLLSDSGFYLCACLSQNEQGAGANVLTFGAGSRLTVL.

The genes are TRBV30 and TRBJ1-1; no reliable D call. Trimming took off 4 bases at V and 2 bases at J, with 5 bases between the two ends. From germline, CDR1 is GTSNPN and CDR2 SVGIG (reference sequence). CDR3 length: 11 amino acids. The CDR3 DNA reads TGTGCCTGGACCCTTAACACTGAAGCTTTCTTT. It encodes CAWTLNTEAFF.

This rearrangement joins TRBV2 to TRBJ1-1; 7 bases fit TRBD1. Germline lookup yields CDR1 SNHLY and CDR2 FYNNEI. J lost 1 base, V lost 11 bases, and 4 bases had no gene match. The CDR3 contains 12 residues. This CDR3 is CAGTETNTEAFF. DNA of the CDR3: TGTGCCGGGACAGAGACGAACACTGAAGCTTTCTTT.

The chain carries TRBV30 and TRBJ2-3, with D uncertain. The CDR3 spans 11 residues. Trimming pared 5 bases from V and 1 base from J, leaving 4 bases between. Germline V gene data show CDR1 as GTSNPN and CDR2 as SVGIG (reference sequence). CDR3 DNA: TGTGCCTGGGGGCGCACAGATACGCAGTATTTT. This sequence encodes CAWGRTDTQYF.

The chain joins TRBV9 to TRBJ2-4; 7 bases are a match to TRBD1. The J segment lost 8 bases and the V segment lost 3 bases, leaving 5 bases of the junction unmatched. CDR3 length: 13 amino acids. Germline values: CDR1 SGDLS, CDR2 YYNGEE. Here the CDR3 reads CASSGKTGDIQYF. Written as DNA, the CDR3 is TGTGCCAGCAGCGGCAAAACAGGGGACATTCAGTACTTC.

The chain joins TRBV30 to TRBJ1-5, with a weak D call TRBD1 (5 bases). Trimming stripped 4 bases from V and 5 bases from J, with 15 bases between. The CDR3 contains 14 residues. CDR1 and CDR2 from the germline V gene are GTSNPN and SVGIG (reference sequence). CDR3 sequence: CAWNSDSPYQPQHF. The CDR3 DNA reads as TGTGCCTGGAACTCCGACAGCCCCTATCAGCCCCAGCATTTT.

The chain is built from TRBV2 and TRBJ1-2; TRBD1 might be the D (5 bases). Trimming stripped 6 bases from V and 4 bases from J, with 9 bases between. The CDR3 is 12 amino acids. Germline lookup yields CDR1 SNHLY and CDR2 FYNNEI. The CDR3: CASSTGFYGYTF. The CDR3 DNA sequence: TGTGCCAGCAGCACAGGATTCTATGGCTACACCTTC.

This chain connects TRBV29-1 to TRBJ1-2; 8 bases are shared with TRBD1. This CDR3 contains 13 residues. Germline CDR1 and CDR2: SQVTM and ANQGSEA. The trim removed 7 bases at V and 8 bases at J, leaving 12 bases unmatched. The CDR3 reads CSARQGSFSGYTF. As DNA, the CDR3 is TGCAGCGCACGACAGGGGTCGTTTTCGGGCTACACCTTC.

This clone occurred once. J is TRBJ2-5 and V is TRBV10-3; D is possibly TRBD2 (6 bases). V was clipped by 4 bases and J by 4 bases, with 10 bases between them. CDR3 size: 13 residues. From germline, CDR1 is ENHRY and CDR2 SYGVKD. The CDR3 sequence: CAISGGEVETQYF. The CDR3 bases are TGTGCCATCAGTGGGGGGGAGGTAGAGACCCAGTACTTC.

The CDR3 reads CAWVGGGIDEQFF. The CDR3, as DNA: TGTGCCTGGGTAGGTGGCGGGATAGATGAGCAGTTCTTC. The chain joins TRBV30 to TRBJ2-1; tentative D call: TRBD2 (6 bases). CDR1 is GTSNPN, CDR2 SVGIG, per germline (reference sequence). Trimming shortened V by 5 bases and J by 8 bases, and 16 bases separated the two germline ends. The CDR3 extends over 13 amino acids.